The rows below give T cell receptor beta chains drawn from one sample of a study of cytomegalovirus exposure and HLA in healthy donors. Sequenced by immunoSEQ multiplex PCR; TCRdb stores in-frame clones only, minus some. The sample contains 150,000 to 200,000 clones, less than 95% of which appear only once. Input material: PBMCs. Source of these receptors: a woman in her late teens or twenties in good health and CMV-seropositive. CDR3s include the opening cysteine and the closing phenylalanine or tryptophan. Each record gives: CDR3 DNA, CDR3 protein, clone size, V gene, CDR3 length, D gene, J gene. A D gene is named only where the DNA matches it firmly. Not all rows give a size; the values are once, few, many and, for expanded clones, a class.

CDR3nt: TGTGCCAGCAGTTTGAGCGGGACTTACACAGATACGCAGTATTTT; CDR3aa: CASSLSGTYTDTQYF; abundance: .; v_gene: TRBV28; len: 15; d_gene: TRBD2; j_gene: TRBJ2-3
CDR3nt: TGTGCCAGCAGTGACAGAGCAGGGGGCCGGAGCAATCAGCCCCAGCATTTT; CDR3aa: CASSDRAGGRSNQPQHF; abundance: once; v_gene: TRBV6-1; len: 17; d_gene: TRBD1; j_gene: TRBJ1-5
CDR3nt: TGCGCCAGCAGCTTGGGGCCTAGCGGGAGAGAGGATACGCAGTATTTT; CDR3aa: CASSLGPSGREDTQYF; abundance: .; v_gene: TRBV5-1; len: 16; d_gene: TRBD2; j_gene: TRBJ2-3
CDR3nt: TGTGCCAGTAGTATGCTGGCAGGTCAGTGGGGGGAGCTGTTTTTT; CDR3aa: CASSMLAGQWGELFF; abundance: .; v_gene: TRBV19; len: 15; d_gene: .; j_gene: TRBJ2-2
CDR3nt: TGTGCCAGCAGCCAAGATCAGGGGGCGAAGGAGACCCAGTACTTC; CDR3aa: CASSQDQGAKETQYF; abundance: .; v_gene: TRBV14; len: 15; d_gene: TRBD1; j_gene: TRBJ2-5
CDR3nt: TGTGCCAGCAGTTCTCAGGGGGGACCCACCGGGGAGCTGTTTTTT; CDR3aa: CASSSQGGPTGELFF; abundance: .; v_gene: TRBV2; len: 15; d_gene: .; j_gene: TRBJ2-2
CDR3nt: TGTGCCAGTAGTCCCCGACTAGTGGGCGAGCAGTACTTC; CDR3aa: CASSPRLVGEQYF; abundance: .; v_gene: TRBV19; len: 13; d_gene: .; j_gene: TRBJ2-7
CDR3nt: TGTGCCAGCAGCGTAGATTGGAGCTCTGGAAACACCATATATTTT; CDR3aa: CASSVDWSSGNTIYF; abundance: .; v_gene: TRBV9; len: 15; d_gene: .; j_gene: TRBJ1-3
CDR3nt: TGTGCCATCTCTGAGGGGGCCTCTGGAAACACCATATATTTT; CDR3aa: CAISEGASGNTIYF; abundance: .; v_gene: TRBV10-3; len: 14; d_gene: TRBD1; j_gene: TRBJ1-3
CDR3nt: TGTGCCAGCTCTCAGAGGGGGTACGATCAGCCCCAGCATTTT; CDR3aa: CASSQRGYDQPQHF; abundance: .; v_gene: TRBV28; len: 14; d_gene: .; j_gene: TRBJ1-5
CDR3nt: TGTGCCAGCAGTACCGGGACAGGGGAGGCCTATGGCTACACCTTC; CDR3aa: CASSTGTGEAYGYTF; abundance: .; v_gene: TRBV6-1; len: 15; d_gene: TRBD1; j_gene: TRBJ1-2
CDR3nt: TGTGCCAGCAGTGCACCTGCTAGCGGGAGAGGTGAGGATACGCAGTATTTT; CDR3aa: CASSAPASGRGEDTQYF; abundance: once; v_gene: TRBV25-1; len: 17; d_gene: TRBD2; j_gene: TRBJ2-3
CDR3nt: TGTGCCAGTAGTCTACGGACAGGGGCCCAAACCTACGAGCAGTACTTC; CDR3aa: CASSLRTGAQTYEQYF; abundance: .; v_gene: TRBV19; len: 16; d_gene: TRBD1; j_gene: TRBJ2-7
CDR3nt: TGTGCCAGTAGTTCCACAGGGTTTGGCAATCAGCCCCAGCATTTT; CDR3aa: CASSSTGFGNQPQHF; abundance: .; v_gene: TRBV19; len: 15; d_gene: .; j_gene: TRBJ1-5
CDR3nt: TGCAGCGTTGAAGAAGGGCTAGGACAGGGACTCAAGCAGTACTTC; CDR3aa: CSVEEGLGQGLKQYF; abundance: .; v_gene: TRBV29-1; len: 15; d_gene: TRBD1; j_gene: TRBJ2-7